The 26 T cell receptor beta chains presented below share a single source sample, sequenced in a study of regulatory T cells in long-lasting Graves disease. Relying on iRepertoire HTBI primers and Arm-PCR of CDR3 regions, the team built TCR beta libraries. Each CDR3 protein is one row after TCRdb ran MiXCR on the multiplex PCR reads. The profile shows about 530,000 distinct CDR3 sequences, 15% to 20% of them singletons. The time point: newly diagnosed GD, antithyroid drugs for less than 3 months. The TCR library was made from RNA that had been extracted from PBMCs in TRIzol. These same data were also listed under a study on T cells in Graves' hyperthyroidism and ophthalmopathy.

This specimen consisted of peripheral blood mononuclear cells (PBMCs), obtained at new diagnosis, from a patient treated with antithyroid drugs. Receptor source: a woman aged 35-60 years with Graves disease.

The chain links TRBV6-1 to TRBJ1-2; 8 bases agree with TRBD1. This CDR3 is 12 amino acids long. The junction had 5 bases not matched to a gene; V was cut back by 6 bases and J by 8 bases. CDR1 MNHNS and CDR2 SASEGT come from the germline V gene. The CDR3 sequence: CASRRQGRGYTF. CDR3 bases: TGTGCCAGCAGGAGACAGGGGCGAGGCTACACCTTC.

Comments on this clonotype: A much larger clonotype is one base distant, so this may be a read error. V is TRBV7-9 and J is TRBJ1-4, with 9 bases that match TRBD1. Germline CDR1 SEHNR, CDR2 FQNEAQ (reference sequence). The CDR3 has 19 amino acids. The CDR3 DNA sequence: TGTGCCAACAGCTTAGAGGGACAGGGAAGAGGTGAAACTAATGAAAAACTGTTTTTT. Its translation: CANSLEGQGRGETNEKLFF.

In this sample, this clonotype turned up many times. V is TRBV20-1 and J is TRBJ1-4, with 7 bases identical to TRBD1. CDR3 length: 14 amino acids. Germline V gives CDR1 DFQATT, CDR2 SNEGSKA (reference sequence). V shed 0 bases, J shed 6 bases, and the junction held 4 bases outside the gene matches. CDR3 DNA sequence: TGCAGTGCTAGAGATGGCAGGGGGGATGAAAAACTGTTTTTT. It yields the protein CSARDGRGDEKLFF.

Many counts were recorded for this clonotype. The rearrangement joins TRBV2 to TRBJ1-2; 9 bases match TRBD1. V trimming: 4 bases; J trimming: 6 bases; junction bases outside the gene matches: 9. CDR3 length equals 15 residues. Germline V gene lookup returns CDR1 SNHLY and CDR2 FYNNEI. CDR3 residues: CASSAGDRGYDGYTF. The CDR3 DNA sequence: TGTGCCAGCAGTGCCGGCGACAGGGGGTACGATGGCTACACCTTC.

This clonotype was found many times. The chain joins TRBV11-2 to TRBJ1-4; possibly TRBD1 for D (5 bases). V lost 5 bases and J lost 6, with 13 bases in between. The CDR3 contains 14 residues. Looked up from germline, CDR1 is SGHAT and CDR2 is FQNNGV. CDR3 nucleotide sequence: TGTGCCAGCAGCCAGCGGAGCAGGGATGAAAAACTGTTTTTT. Protein product: CASSQRSRDEKLFF.

This clonotype was counted once. CDR3 bases: TGTGCCAGCTCACCACGCCCGACTAGCGGGGGGTCCAACTACAATGAGCAGTTCTTC. Translated: CASSPRPTSGGSNYNEQFF. V usage is TRBV18 and J usage is TRBJ2-1, with 13 nucleotides matching TRBD2. Germline trimming cut 1 base from V and 3 bases from J; bases unmatched to any gene: 9. This CDR3 contains 19 residues. Germline-derived CDR1 and CDR2 are KGHSH and LQKENI.

This clonotype was observed many times. The germline gene is not matched at one end of the junction; a read error may be the cause. This sequence joins TRBV12-3 or TRBV12-4 and TRBJ2-2, with 8 bases matching TRBD1. This CDR3 has 14 amino acids. The CDR3 sequence is CASSTGGNTGELFF. CDR3 DNA: TGCGCCAGCAGTACAGGGGGGAACACCGGGGAGCTGTTTTTT.

CDR3 protein: CASGRTGPSGNTIYF. CDR3 nucleotide sequence: TGTGCCAGCGGTAGAACAGGGCCTTCTGGAAACACCATATATTTT. This chain connects TRBV5-8 to TRBJ1-3; tentative D call: TRBD1 (6 bases). Trimming left V 7 bases short and J 1 base short, with 15 bases between. Per the germline V gene, CDR1 is SGHTS and CDR2 is YDEGEE. This CDR3 has 15 amino acids.

The chain couples TRBV27 to TRBJ1-1; D perhaps matches TRBD1 (6 bases). The germline CDR1 and CDR2 sequences are MNHEY and SMNVEV (reference sequence). CDR3 size: 17 residues. V lost 5 bases to trimming and J lost 5 bases, with 24 bases between them. CDR3 sequence reads: CASSSRQDSLTWTEAFF. CDR3 coding DNA: TGTGCCAGCAGTAGCAGACAGGACTCCCTTACTTGGACTGAAGCTTTCTTT.

This clonotype showed up just a few times. The chain joins TRBV6-9 to TRBJ1-1; no clear D gene. The CDR3 contains 13 residues. Germline V gives CDR1 MNHGY, CDR2 SVAAGI. V dropped 4 bases and J dropped 4 bases, with 10 bases sitting between them. This chain's CDR3 is CASSSPQSTEAFF. CDR3 DNA sequence: TGTGCCAGCAGTTCCCCACAGAGCACTGAAGCTTTCTTT.

There are many counts of this clonotype. This rearrangement joins TRBV14 to TRBJ1-1; D call uncertain. The CDR3 spans 14 residues. Trimming took off 1 base at V and 4 bases at J, with 10 bases between the two ends. Looked up from germline, CDR1 is SGHDN and CDR2 is FVKESK. CDR3 sequence reads: CASSQANGPTEAFF. DNA of the CDR3: TGTGCCAGCAGCCAAGCCAATGGGCCCACTGAAGCTTTCTTT.

At least ten counts were recorded for this clonotype. The chain carries TRBV6-5 and TRBJ2-2; D is unclear. Trimming took 1 base from V and 5 from J, leaving 5 bases between them. The CDR3 covers 13 residues. Germline V gene sequence: CDR1 MNHEY, CDR2 SVGAGI. CDR3 nucleotide sequence: TGTGCCAGCAGTTACTGGGGAACCGGGGAGCTGTTTTTT. This codes for CASSYWGTGELFF.

This clonotype was picked up a small number of times. The chain combines TRBV6-1 with TRBJ1-1; D possibly corresponds to TRBD1 (6 bases). Trimming took off 6 bases at V and 3 bases at J, with 17 bases between the two ends. The CDR3 is made up of 15 amino acids. The germline V gene encodes CDR1 MNHNS and CDR2 SASEGT. Here the CDR3 DNA reads TGTGCCAGCAGAGAAACAGGGATCGTTGACACTGAAGCTTTCTTT. Amino acids: CASRETGIVDTEAFF.

Only a few counts were recorded for this clonotype. J is TRBJ1-2 and V is TRBV3-1; possible D gene TRBD1, 6 bases. Germline V CDR1 and CDR2: LGHDT, YNNKEL (reference sequence). The CDR3 has 15 residues. V was shortened by 1 base and J by 8 bases, with 17 bases between the two germline ends. The chain's CDR3 is CASSQVNQGRGGYTF. The DNA for the CDR3 is TGTGCCAGCAGCCAAGTTAATCAGGGGAGAGGGGGCTACACCTTC.

This clonotype was detected many times. For the CDR3, the DNA is TGTGCCAGCACCCCTTATCCGGAGATCAATGAGCAGTTCTTC. The encoded protein is CASTPYPEINEQFF. V gene TRBV11-2 combines with J gene TRBJ2-1; D remains unclear. Germline CDR1 and CDR2: SGHAT and FQNNGV. This CDR3 is 14 amino acids long. V was shortened by 7 bases and J by 6 bases, with 16 bases between the two germline ends.

The chain joins TRBV7-9 to TRBJ1-4; D unresolved. There are 16 residues in the CDR3. CDR1 is SEHNR and CDR2 is FQNEAQ in the germline V gene (reference sequence). V was cut by 5 bases and J by 7 bases, with 20 bases left in between. The CDR3 region has the DNA TGTGCCAGCAGCCAACGACAAATACTGATGACTGAAAAACTGTTTTTT. Translating it yields CASSQRQILMTEKLFF. The full variable domain, rest sourced from reference TRBV7-9 and TRBJ1-4, is DTGVSQNPRHKITKRGQNVTFRCDPISEHNRLYWYRQTLGQGPEFLTYFQNEAQLEKSRLLSDRFSAERPKGSFSTLEIQRTEQGDSAMYLCASSQRQILMTEKLFFGSGTQLSVL.

This clonotype was recorded at least ten times. The rearrangement joins TRBV3-1 to TRBJ1-2, with 9 nucleotides matching TRBD1. Germline trimming cut 1 base from V and 5 bases from J; bases unmatched to any gene: 5. This CDR3 has 15 residues. Germline V gene data show CDR1 as LGHDT and CDR2 as YNNKEL (reference sequence). For the CDR3, the DNA is TGTGCCAGCAGCCAAGGGACAGGGGTGAGGTATGGCTACACCTTC. Translated: CASSQGTGVRYGYTF.

This clonotype was detected many times. For the CDR3, the DNA is TGTGCTAGTGGTCCAAAGACAGGGGTGGGCACTGAAGCTTTCTTT. Its protein product is CASGPKTGVGTEAFF. J is TRBJ1-1 and V is TRBV12-5, with 8 bases that match TRBD1. Germline CDR1 is LGHNT and CDR2 is FRNRAP. V trimming: 5 bases; J trimming: 4 bases; junction bases outside the gene matches: 9. CDR3 length: 15 residues.

This clonotype has a handful of counts. The J gene is TRBJ2-7, the V gene TRBV4-1; 8 bases fit TRBD2. Germline CDR1 reads MGHRA; CDR2 reads YSYEKL. Trimming removed 5 bases from V and 0 bases from J; junction bases left unmatched: 6. CDR3 length equals 15 residues. The CDR3 DNA reads as TGCGCCAGCAGCACCACTAGCGGCCCCTCCTACGAGCAGTACTTC. Its protein product is CASSTTSGPSYEQYF.

The V gene is TRBV14, the J gene TRBJ1-1, with TRBD1 matching 7 bases. The V segment lost 6 bases and the J segment 5 bases; nucleotides outside the gene matches: 6. Per germline, CDR1 SGHDN and CDR2 FVKESK. The CDR3 totals 13 residues. CDR3 region: CASRHSGGTEAFF. CDR3 in DNA: TGTGCCAGCAGACACTCAGGGGGGACTGAAGCTTTCTTT.

DNA of the CDR3: TGCGCCAGCAGCTTGTCCCCGCTATGGAACACTGAAGCTTTCTTT. Its protein is CASSLSPLWNTEAFF. V usage is TRBV5-1 and J usage is TRBJ1-1; D not resolved. Germline lookup yields CDR1 SGHRS and CDR2 YFSETQ. With 1 base removed from V and 1 base from J, the gap between germline ends came to 11 bases. This CDR3 contains 15 residues. The full variable domain, in which reference TRBV5-1 and TRBJ1-1 provide the parts outside the CDR3, is KAGVTQTPRYLIKTRGQQVTLSCSPISGHRSVSWYQQTPGQGLQFLFEYFSETQRNKGNFPGRFSGRQFSNSRSEMNVSTLELGDSALYLCASSLSPLWNTEAFFGQGTRLTVV.

Concerning this clonotype itself: A much bigger clone sits one base away, suggesting this may be a read error. The chain couples TRBV12-3 or TRBV12-4 to TRBJ1-5; D not certain. The CDR3 loop spans 13 amino acids. The ends were cut back, 11 bases at V and 2 bases at J, with 13 bases in the middle. Written as DNA, the CDR3 is TGTGCCTGCATGAGTGAGGGCAATCAGCCCCAGCATTTT. Protein product: CACMSEGNQPQHF.

The sample holds many counts of this clonotype. The V and J genes are TRBV20-1 and TRBJ1-1; TRBD1 might be the D (5 bases). The CDR3 runs to 13 residues. Germline V gene data show CDR1 as DFQATT and CDR2 as SNEGSKA (reference sequence). The germline V and J ends were trimmed by 6 bases and 3 bases, with 14 bases remaining between them. The CDR3 is CSASGTADTEAFF. CDR3 coding DNA: TGCAGTGCCTCAGGGACGGCTGACACTGAAGCTTTCTTT.

This clonotype was picked up a small number of times. This chain links TRBV12-3 or TRBV12-4 with TRBJ1-1; D is unresolved. The CDR3 runs to 12 residues. Deletions cut 1 base from V and 9 bases from J, with 9 bases between. The CDR3 region is CASSLGGVQAFF. The DNA for the CDR3 is TGTGCCAGCAGTTTAGGCGGGGTTCAAGCTTTCTTT.

This clonotype was detected many times. This chain links TRBV15 with TRBJ1-1; unclear D gene. Looked up from germline, CDR1 is LNHNV and CDR2 is YYDKDF (reference sequence). The length of the CDR3 is 12 residues. The V gene lost 5 bases and the J gene lost 0 bases, with 4 bases spanning the gap. CDR3 protein: CATSEVNTEAFF. Written as DNA, the CDR3 is TGTGCCACCAGCGAGGTGAACACTGAAGCTTTCTTT.

This clonotype occurred a few times. V is TRBV11-2 and J is TRBJ1-1; 7 bases match TRBD1. Germline V lookup: CDR1 SGHAT, CDR2 FQNNGV. The CDR3 covers 13 residues. The CDR3 DNA sequence: TGTGCTACAGGGGCAGGGGGAAACACTGAAGCTTTCTTT. Protein: CATGAGGNTEAFF.